This T cell receptor beta chain was sequenced in a study of T cells in Graves' hyperthyroidism and ophthalmopathy. This clonotype was counted many times. From germline, CDR1 is MDHEN and CDR2 SYDVKM. V was cut by 5 bases and J by 2 bases, with 10 bases left in between. The length of the CDR3 is 14 residues. Researchers amplified the TCR beta CDR3 regions from RNA transcripts. The study used the HTBI primer set for a first-round RT-PCR of the TCR CDR3. TCRdb ran MiXCR on the multiplex PCR reads and lists one entry per CDR3 protein. The data hold hundreds of thousands of distinct CDR3 sequences, with about 14% observed a single time.

The source material was blood. The V call is TRBV28, the J call TRBJ1-5; D not resolved. This receptor was identified in a woman aged 40 to 49 with Graves' hyperthyroidism. Here the CDR3 DNA reads TGTGCCAGCAGTCCCCTGACCGGCAATCAGCCCCAGCATTTT. Encoded protein: CASSPLTGNQPQHF.